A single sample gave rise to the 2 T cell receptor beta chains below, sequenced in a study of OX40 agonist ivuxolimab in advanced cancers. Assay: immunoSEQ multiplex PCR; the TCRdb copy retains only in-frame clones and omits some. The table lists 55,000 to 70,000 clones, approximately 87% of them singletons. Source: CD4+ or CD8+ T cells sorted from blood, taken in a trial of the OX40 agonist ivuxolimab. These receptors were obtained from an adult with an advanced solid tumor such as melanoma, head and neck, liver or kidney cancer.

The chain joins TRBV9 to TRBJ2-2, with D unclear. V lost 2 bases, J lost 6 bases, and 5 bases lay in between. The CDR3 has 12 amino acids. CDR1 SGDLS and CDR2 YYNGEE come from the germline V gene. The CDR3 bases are TGTGCCAGCAGCGTGCCCGCCGGGGAGCTGTTTTTT. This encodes CASSVPAGELFF.

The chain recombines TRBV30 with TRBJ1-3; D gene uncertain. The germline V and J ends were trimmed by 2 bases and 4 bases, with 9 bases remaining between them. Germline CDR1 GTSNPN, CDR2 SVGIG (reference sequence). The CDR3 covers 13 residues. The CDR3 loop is CAWSRVRGNTIYF. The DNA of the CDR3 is TGTGCCTGGAGTAGGGTGCGAGGAAACACCATATATTTT.